One sample yielded the 21 T cell receptor beta chains listed below, sequenced in a study of shared clonotypes between healthy human individuals. This table comes from immunoSEQ multiplex PCR, and its TCRdb copy is limited to in-frame clones, with some not included. This table has about 2.5 million clones, 80% to 95% appearing once. The sequenced sample consisted of naive CD4+ T cells from PBMCs. Specified subset: CD45RA+ positively selected. Receptors were obtained from a man between 18 and 35 years old in good health. Some clones in this sample may be carry-over from other donors' samples.

The V gene is TRBV11-3, the J gene TRBJ2-7; D may correspond to TRBD1 or TRBD2 (5 bases each). This CDR3 has 14 residues. Germline CDR1 and CDR2: SGHNT and YENEEA. The V and J ends lost 5 bases and 2 bases respectively, with 13 bases between them. CDR3 sequence reads: CASSLRDGPYEQYF. The CDR3 coding sequence is TGTGCCAGCAGCCTCCGGGACGGACCCTACGAGCAGTACTTC.

This chain connects TRBV14 to TRBJ2-7; 10 bases line up with TRBD1. J was trimmed by 4 bases and V by 4 bases; bases with no gene match: 4. The CDR3 spans 14 residues. Looked up from germline, CDR1 is SGHDN and CDR2 is FVKESK. The CDR3 loop reads CASSPRTGGYEQYF. In DNA, the CDR3 is TGTGCCAGCAGCCCGCGGACAGGGGGTTACGAGCAGTACTTC.

The chain combines TRBV2 with TRBJ2-5, with D possibly being TRBD2 (6 bases). Germline CDR1 SNHLY, CDR2 FYNNEI. The CDR3 covers 13 residues. V dropped 8 bases and J dropped 5 bases, with 15 bases sitting between them. The DNA of the CDR3 is TGTGCCAGCTGCGGAGGTGGGGGGGAGACCCAGTACTTC. Protein sequence: CASCGGGGETQYF.

The table lists this clone with a count of one. The V call is TRBV27, the J call TRBJ2-7; 10 bases map to TRBD2. The CDR3 sequence is 16 residues long. V gave up 8 bases and J gave up 1 base; unmatched junction bases: 11. Germline CDR1 MNHEY, CDR2 SMNVEV (reference sequence). CDR3 in amino acids: CASVSLGLAASYEQYF. The CDR3 DNA reads TGTGCCAGCGTAAGCCTAGGACTAGCGGCGTCCTACGAGCAGTACTTC.

The rearrangement joins TRBV6-6 to TRBJ2-7; 8 positions agree with TRBD1. This CDR3 contains 14 residues. Germline CDR1 reads MNHNY; CDR2 reads SVGAGI (reference sequence). Unmatched junction bases numbered 4, after V lost 5 bases and J lost 1 base. As DNA, the CDR3 is TGTGCCAGCAGTAGGGACAGGAGGTCCTACGAGCAGTACTTC. Encoded protein: CASSRDRRSYEQYF.

The count of this clone is one. The chain couples TRBV5-1 to TRBJ2-2; 8 nucleotides agree with TRBD2. This CDR3 spans 15 amino acids. J gave up 4 bases and V 3 bases, and 5 bases lay outside the gene matches. The germline gives CDR1 SGHRS, CDR2 YFSETQ. CDR3 sequence reads: CASSYSGAGTGELFF. CDR3 DNA sequence: TGCGCCAGCAGCTATAGCGGGGCGGGCACCGGGGAGCTGTTTTTT.

A single count supports this clone. V is TRBV7-9 and J is TRBJ2-1, with 9 bases fitting TRBD2. The J segment lost 9 bases and the V segment lost 5 bases, leaving 8 bases of the junction unmatched. The CDR3 length is 14 residues. Germline V gene lookup returns CDR1 SEHNR and CDR2 FQNEAQ (reference sequence). DNA of the CDR3: TGTGCCAGCAGCCTAGAGCGGGAGGTGGGTGAGCAGTTCTTC. Residues: CASSLEREVGEQFF.

The chain links TRBV7-9 to TRBJ2-7; 12 nucleotides match TRBD1. The CDR3 loop spans 13 amino acids. CDR1 and CDR2 (germline): SEHNR, FQNEAQ (reference sequence). The CDR3 DNA sequence: TGTCCTCCAGGGGACAGGGGGCATTACGAGCAGTACTTC. This translates into CPPGDRGHYEQYF.

This chain connects TRBV5-6 to TRBJ2-2; 8 positions agree with TRBD2. The V gene's germline CDR1 is SGHDT and CDR2 YYEEEE. CDR3 length: 16 amino acids. After removal of 1 base from V and 4 bases from J, the junction contained 6 bases not matched to a gene. The CDR3 bases are TGTGCCAGCAGCTTGATGGGCCTAGCGGGCACCGGGGAGCTGTTTTTT. Its protein product is CASSLMGLAGTGELFF.

The chain has TRBV29-1 and TRBJ2-3; maybe TRBD2 (6 bases). CDR3 size: 13 residues. The V gene lost 4 bases and the J gene lost 4 bases, with 12 bases spanning the gap. The germline V gene encodes CDR1 SQVTM and CDR2 ANQGSEA. The CDR3: CSVAGVVADTQYF. Written as DNA, the CDR3 is TGCAGCGTTGCGGGGGTCGTCGCAGATACGCAGTATTTT.

The V call is TRBV5-4, the J call TRBJ1-3, with D perhaps TRBD1 (6 bases). V was pared by 7 bases and J by 3 bases, with 23 bases between. CDR1 is SGHNT, CDR2 YYREEE, per germline (reference sequence). This CDR3 contains 17 residues. The CDR3 DNA sequence: TGTGCCAGCTCTGGTGGGCGCCAGGGGTTAGGTGGAAACACCATATATTTT. This gives the protein CASSGGRQGLGGNTIYF.

The chain is built from TRBV19 and TRBJ2-2, with no clear D. The CDR3 extends over 13 amino acids. The V end was cut by 3 bases, the J end by 2 bases, with 4 bases between. Per germline, CDR1 LNHDA and CDR2 SQIVND (reference sequence). The CDR3 loop reads CASSMVNTGELFF. In nucleotides, the CDR3 is TGTGCCAGTAGTATGGTCAACACCGGGGAGCTGTTTTTT.

This chain joins TRBV5-1 and TRBJ2-3; TRBD2 might be the D (5 bases). CDR3 size: 16 residues. The V end was cut by 7 bases, the J end by 0 bases, with 18 bases between. Looked up from germline, CDR1 is SGHRS and CDR2 is YFSETQ. In nucleotides, the CDR3 is TGCGCCAGCGGTTCTCGAGGCGGGCCTAGCACAGATACGCAGTATTTT. Residues: CASGSRGGPSTDTQYF.

This clone was found once. The chain has TRBV7-2 and TRBJ1-1, with unresolved D. The CDR3 runs to 14 residues. V was clipped by 1 base and J by 4 bases, with 10 bases between them. Germline CDR1 reads SGHTA; CDR2 reads FQGNSA. CDR3 protein: CASSLDPSSTEAFF. The CDR3 DNA sequence: TGTGCCAGCAGCTTAGATCCGAGTAGCACTGAAGCTTTCTTT.

The chain carries TRBV11-2 and TRBJ2-6; D remains ambiguous. Germline V gives CDR1 SGHAT, CDR2 FQNNGV. V was cut by 0 bases and J by 1 base, with 13 bases left in between. The length of the CDR3 is 18 residues. The CDR3 DNA sequence: TGTGCCAGCAGCTTAGATTTTGCCGGTTCATCTGGGGCCAACGTCCTGACTTTC. Protein sequence: CASSLDFAGSSGANVLTF.

Comments on this clone: The same CDR3 arises from other DNA sequences in this sample as well. The V call is TRBV7-9, the J call TRBJ2-5; D possibly corresponds to TRBD1 (6 bases). The CDR3 is 13 amino acids. V was clipped by 5 bases and J by 5 bases, with 12 bases between them. CDR1 SEHNR and CDR2 FQNEAQ come from the germline V gene (reference sequence). The CDR3, as DNA: TGTGCCAGCAGCCCCCAGGGGAGCGAGACCCAGTACTTC. Amino acids: CASSPQGSETQYF.

This clone was observed once. The J gene is TRBJ2-5, the V gene TRBV15; no reliable D call. The V and J ends lost 4 bases and 5 bases respectively, with 8 bases between them. The CDR3 runs to 12 residues. Germline assignment: CDR1 LNHNV and CDR2 YYDKDF (reference sequence). The CDR3 nucleotides are TGTGCCACCAGCAACTCCCGGGAGACCCAGTACTTC. It translates to CATSNSRETQYF.

The chain carries TRBV7-3 and TRBJ1-6; perhaps TRBD1 as D (5 bases). V was clipped by 5 bases and J by 7 bases, with 15 bases between them. Germline CDR1 SGHTA, CDR2 FQGTGA. The CDR3 is 15 residues long. Here the CDR3 reads CASSLMGGSNSPLHF. The CDR3 bases are TGTGCCAGCAGCCTGATGGGGGGGTCGAATTCACCCCTCCACTTT.

Worth noting for this clone: Other DNA sequences from this sample encode an identical CDR3 as well. The rearrangement uses TRBV18 and TRBJ2-5; D is uncertain. The CDR3 covers 13 residues. Germline V CDR1 and CDR2: KGHSH, LQKENI. V was clipped by 2 bases and J by 5 bases, with 9 bases between them. The CDR3 DNA reads as TGTGCCAGCTCACCAGGTCTAGAGGAGACCCAGTACTTC. This translates into CASSPGLEETQYF.

The chain joins TRBV4-2 to TRBJ1-5, with D perhaps matching TRBD1 (5 bases). Trimming removed 0 bases from V and 5 bases from J, with 17 bases in between. In germline, CDR1 is LGHNA, CDR2 YNFKEQ. The CDR3 is 17 residues long. The CDR3 spells CASSQDPLFREDQPQHF. In DNA, the CDR3 is TGTGCCAGCAGCCAAGACCCCCTTTTCAGGGAGGATCAGCCCCAGCATTTT.

The CDR3 is CASSSYTNQYF. The CDR3 nucleotides are TGTGCCAGCAGCTCTTACACGAACCAGTACTTC. The rearrangement links TRBV5-6 to TRBJ2-7; D not resolved. V was trimmed by 3 bases and J by 10 bases, leaving 11 bases between them. Germline CDR1 SGHDT, CDR2 YYEEEE. CDR3 length: 11 amino acids.